A single sample is the source of the 21 T cell receptor beta chains below, sequenced in a study of blood T cells in healthy people across ages. A second PCR of roughly 6 to 12 cycles used a sample-barcoded 5' primer and a J-beta primer mix. TCRdb reprocessed the 5' RACE reads via MiXCR and lists one record per CDR3 protein. The sample has hundreds of thousands of distinct CDR3 sequences; about 42% are singletons. Material for sequencing was blood. These receptors were taken from a man at least 80 years old in good health.

The V gene is TRBV5-1, the J gene TRBJ2-1; 8 positions agree with TRBD1. With V trimmed by 0 bases and J by 7 bases, 3 bases remained unmatched. Germline assignment: CDR1 SGHRS and CDR2 YFSETQ. This CDR3 has 14 residues. The chain's CDR3 is CASSLEDRENEQFF. In DNA form, the CDR3 reads TGCGCCAGCAGCTTGGAGGACAGGGAGAATGAGCAGTTCTTC.

The chain combines TRBV20-1 with TRBJ2-3, with TRBD2 matching over 14 bases. The V and J ends lost 5 bases and 4 bases, in that order; junction bases with no gene match: 11. Germline V CDR1 and CDR2: DFQATT, SNEGSKA (reference sequence). The CDR3 length is 17 residues. The CDR3 sequence: CSAQPGTSGSLPDTQYF. In nucleotides, the CDR3 is TGCAGTGCTCAGCCCGGGACTAGCGGGAGTCTCCCAGATACGCAGTATTTT.

V is TRBV4-2 and J is TRBJ2-4; 10 bases line up with TRBD2. The J call may be incorrect, as the DNA end agrees better with TRBJ2-7. The CDR3 has 15 residues. Germline V gene lookup returns CDR1 LGHNA and CDR2 YNFKEQ. CDR3: CASSHAGTSAYEQYF. For the CDR3, the DNA is TGTGCCAGCAGCCACGCCGGGACTAGCGCTTACGAGCAGTACTTC.

The chain combines TRBV4-2 with TRBJ1-4; D is perhaps TRBD1 (5 bases). The CDR3 is made up of 17 amino acids. Germline V gene sequence: CDR1 LGHNA, CDR2 YNFKEQ. Trimming cost V 1 base and J 7 bases, with 19 bases left between them. The CDR3 loop reads CASSQAPDIIRREKLFF. The CDR3 DNA follows: TGTGCCAGCAGCCAAGCTCCGGACATCATCCGGCGTGAAAAACTGTTTTTT.

The chain recombines TRBV7-8 with TRBJ2-5; 8 bases match TRBD2. This CDR3 has 14 residues. V lost 6 bases, J lost 4 bases, and 7 bases stayed unmatched. Per the germline V gene, CDR1 is SGHVS and CDR2 is FQNEAQ. DNA of the CDR3: TGTGCCAGCAGTCCGGGACTAGTAGTAGAGACCCAGTACTTC. This translates into CASSPGLVVETQYF.

As concerns this clonotype: At one of its ends the junction is not consistent with the germline gene, which may arise from a read error. The genes are TRBV5-1 and TRBJ2-3; D uncertain. The CDR3 extends over 15 amino acids. The germline CDR1 and CDR2 sequences are SGHRS and YFSETQ. The DNA for the CDR3 is TGCGCCAGCAGCTTTATGGGATCGTCGGCGGATACGAAGTATTTT. It codes for CASSFMGSSADTKYF. The full variable domain, with the rest looked up from reference TRBV5-1 and TRBJ2-3, is KAGVTQTPRYLIKTRGQQVTLSCSPISGHRSVSWYQQTPGQGLQFLFEYFSETQRNKGNFPGRFSGRQFSNSRSEMNVSTLELGDSALYLCASSFMGSSADTKYFGPGTRLTVL.

The chain joins TRBV7-9 to TRBJ2-7; possibly TRBD1 for D (5 bases). The germline gives CDR1 SEHNR, CDR2 FQNEAQ (reference sequence). The CDR3 totals 15 residues. The V end was cut by 0 bases, the J end by 3 bases, with 12 bases between. The chain's CDR3 is CASSLARQGNYEQYF. CDR3 DNA: TGTGCCAGCAGCTTAGCGAGGCAGGGAAACTACGAGCAGTACTTC.

The chain uses TRBV6-6 and TRBJ2-5, with 9 bases that match TRBD2. Germline V CDR1 and CDR2: MNHNY, SVGAGI (reference sequence). This CDR3 comprises 16 residues. V was pared by 2 bases and J by 4 bases, with 8 bases of the junction left unmatched. CDR3 sequence: CASSYGSGGGLETQYF. The CDR3 region has the DNA TGTGCCAGCAGTTACGGTAGCGGGGGAGGTTTAGAGACCCAGTACTTC.

The chain is built from TRBV27 and TRBJ1-1; D gene ambiguous. The CDR3 runs to 15 residues. Trimming pared 3 bases from V and 1 base from J, leaving 12 bases between. Germline-derived CDR1 and CDR2 are MNHEY and SMNVEV (reference sequence). CDR3 residues: CASSLSRGANTEAFF. DNA of the CDR3: TGTGCCAGCAGTTTGTCTCGGGGAGCGAACACTGAAGCTTTCTTT.

The chain recombines TRBV28 with TRBJ2-5, with 10 bases aligning to TRBD1. This CDR3 is built from 14 residues. Trimming at V came to 6 bases and at J to 4 bases, leaving 5 bases not matched to a gene. Germline CDR1 MDHEN, CDR2 SYDVKM. Written as DNA, the CDR3 is TGTGCCAGCAGCTGGACAGGGGGAAGAGAGACCCAGTACTTC. Translating it yields CASSWTGGRETQYF.

This clonotype was seen a few times. This rearrangement joins TRBV7-2 to TRBJ2-5, with 10 bases identical to TRBD2. Per germline, CDR1 SGHTA and CDR2 FQGNSA. The V and J ends lost 5 bases and 5 bases, in that order; junction bases with no gene match: 8. This CDR3 is 15 amino acids long. The CDR3 sequence is CASSLGLAVSETQYF. The DNA for the CDR3 is TGTGCCAGCAGCCTAGGACTAGCGGTTTCGGAGACCCAGTACTTC.

V and J are TRBV20-1 and TRBJ2-7; 12 nucleotides align to TRBD2. Trimming removed 2 bases from V and 3 bases from J; junction bases left unmatched: 8. The CDR3 is 16 amino acids. From germline, CDR1 is DFQATT and CDR2 SNEGSKA (reference sequence). The CDR3 nucleotides are TGCAGTGCTAGAAAGGGACTAGCGGGTTCGCTCTACGAGCAGTACTTC. The encoded protein is CSARKGLAGSLYEQYF.

This clonotype has a handful of counts. V is TRBV15 and J is TRBJ1-2; TRBD1 might be the D (6 bases). The V gene lost 1 base and the J gene lost 8 bases, with 8 bases spanning the gap. The CDR3 is 12 amino acids. Germline-derived CDR1 and CDR2 are LNHNV and YYDKDF (reference sequence). The chain's CDR3 is CATSRAGGGYTF. The CDR3 DNA sequence: TGTGCCACCAGCAGAGCCGGGGGCGGCTACACCTTC. Drawing the rest from reference TRBV15 and TRBJ1-2, the complete variable domain is DAMVIQNPRYQVTQFGKPVTLSCSQTLNHNVMYWYQQKSSQAPKLLFHYYDKDFNNEADTPDNFQSRRPNTSFCFLDIRSPGLGDTAMYLCATSRAGGGYTFGSGTRLTVV.

This clonotype was seen a handful of times. This chain uses TRBV4-2 with TRBJ2-1, with D possibly called TRBD1 or TRBD2 (6 bases each). CDR1 LGHNA and CDR2 YNFKEQ come from the germline V gene. The CDR3 runs to 14 residues. Trimming pared 0 bases from V and 9 bases from J, leaving 12 bases between. The CDR3 coding sequence is TGTGCCAGCAGCCAAGATCCCGGGGGCACTGAGCAGTTCTTC. This gives the protein CASSQDPGGTEQFF.

Here the CDR3 reads CASSSRAEGTEAFF. The CDR3 nucleotides read TGTGCCAGCAGCTCGCGGGCCGAGGGCACTGAAGCTTTCTTT. The V call is TRBV5-5, the J call TRBJ1-1; D call uncertain. The CDR3 is made up of 14 amino acids. V was shortened by 3 bases and J by 4 bases, with 13 bases between the two germline ends. In germline, CDR1 is SGHKS, CDR2 YYEKEE (reference sequence).

There are a few counts of this clonotype. The chain combines TRBV7-8 with TRBJ1-4; D perhaps matches TRBD1 (5 bases). This CDR3 spans 12 amino acids. Trimming took 6 bases from V and 13 from J, leaving 15 bases between them. Germline-derived CDR1 and CDR2 are SGHVS and FQNEAQ. The CDR3 DNA sequence: TGTGCCAGCAGGGATGCAGGGAGGGGACTGTTTTTT. Protein product: CASRDAGRGLFF.

The rearrangement links TRBV5-1 to TRBJ2-3; TRBD1 agrees at 7 bases. V lost 1 base, J lost 4 bases, and 3 bases stayed unmatched. The CDR3 contains 14 residues. Germline values: CDR1 SGHRS, CDR2 YFSETQ. The CDR3 spells CASSLRQGPDTQYF. Written as DNA, the CDR3 is TGCGCCAGCAGCTTGAGACAGGGCCCAGATACGCAGTATTTT.

In its sample, this clonotype was seen once. The chain combines TRBV7-9 with TRBJ2-5; D may be TRBD1 or TRBD2 (5 bases each). The better agreement between TRBJ2-7 and the DNA end casts doubt on the J call. The germline CDR1 and CDR2 sequences are SEHNR and FQNEAQ (reference sequence). The CDR3 covers 15 residues. CDR3 nucleotide sequence: TGTGCCAGCAGCCCTAGGACAAGGGGACCCTACGAGCAGTACTTC. It yields the protein CASSPRTRGPYEQYF.

As to this clonotype: A much larger clone is a single base away; this may be a read error. The V and J genes are TRBV28 and TRBJ2-7; D tentatively reads TRBD1 or TRBD2 (7 bases each). The germline V and J ends were trimmed by 6 bases and 5 bases, with 17 bases remaining between them. The CDR3 is 14 amino acids. CDR1 is MDHEN, CDR2 SYDVKM, per germline. The CDR3 bases are TGTGCCAGCAGAAGAGGGGGCGGGGGCCACGAGCAGTACTTC. Translated, it gives CASRRGGGGHEQYF.

The chain employs TRBV29-1 and TRBJ2-7; tentatively, D is TRBD2 (5 bases). V shed 7 bases and J shed 5 bases, with 15 bases lying between them. CDR3 length: 12 residues. Germline V gene data show CDR1 as SQVTM and CDR2 as ANQGSEA. CDR3 sequence reads: CSALLGWNEQYF. CDR3 DNA sequence: TGCAGCGCCTTACTAGGGTGGAACGAGCAGTACTTC.

The chain has TRBV4-3 and TRBJ2-6, with D possibly matching TRBD1 (6 bases). In germline, CDR1 is LGHNA, CDR2 YSLEER. The CDR3 covers 17 residues. V dropped 0 bases and J dropped 2 bases, with 11 bases sitting between them. CDR3 region: CASSQDVRGAGANVLTF. The CDR3 DNA reads TGCGCCAGCAGCCAAGACGTCAGGGGAGCTGGGGCCAACGTCCTGACTTTC.